The next 5 T cell receptor beta chains were all read from a single sample in a study of T-cell memory formation after mild COVID-19. In TCRdb, the 5' RACE reads were re-called with MiXCR into one record per CDR3 protein. The table lists around 340,000 distinct CDR3 sequences, 15% to 20% of them singletons. The sequencing input was PBMCs or a T cell subset sorted from them (not recorded which). These receptors all come from a man aged 18 to 30 who had mild COVID-19 (a few samples of this study predate the infection). Cell type and time point are not known.

V usage is TRBV10-3 and J usage is TRBJ2-3; D might be TRBD1 or TRBD2, each matching 5 bases. The CDR3 has 13 residues. Trimming took 11 bases from V and 0 from J, leaving 12 bases between them. Germline V gene data show CDR1 as ENHRY and CDR2 as SYGVKD. CDR3 sequence (DNA): TGTGCCGGGGGTAGGACTAGCACAGATACGCAGTATTTT. This gives the protein CAGGRTSTDTQYF.

The chain couples TRBV20-1 to TRBJ2-3; weak D call: TRBD2 (6 bases). Germline assignment: CDR1 DFQATT and CDR2 SNEGSKA (reference sequence). The CDR3 covers 15 residues. Trimming shortened V by 1 base and J by 0 bases, and 11 bases separated the two germline ends. The DNA for the CDR3 is TGCAGTGCTAGAGGGCTAGCGTATAGCACAGATACGCAGTATTTT. Amino acids: CSARGLAYSTDTQYF.

The V and J genes are TRBV4-2 and TRBJ2-3; D is possibly TRBD2 (5 bases). CDR3 length: 17 amino acids. V gave up 0 bases and J gave up 0 bases, with 13 bases separating them. In germline, CDR1 is LGHNA, CDR2 YNFKEQ. The CDR3 region is CASSQEVRGTSTDTQYF. Written as DNA, the CDR3 is TGTGCCAGCAGCCAAGAAGTCCGGGGTACTAGCACAGATACGCAGTATTTT.

The chain employs TRBV20-1 and TRBJ2-7; 10 nucleotides align to TRBD1. Looked up from germline, CDR1 is DFQATT and CDR2 is SNEGSKA (reference sequence). The CDR3 runs 14 residues. The V gene end was trimmed by 1 base and the J gene end by 2 bases; junction bases not matched to a gene: 2. The CDR3: CSARGTGGTYEQYF. The CDR3 region has the DNA TGCAGTGCTAGAGGGACAGGGGGAACCTACGAGCAGTACTTC.

This clonotype was picked up many times. This CDR3 reads CASTSLGGGGFTDTQYF. The DNA of the CDR3 is TGTGCCAGCACCTCCCTGGGGGGGGGGGGATTCACAGATACGCAGTATTTT. The V call is TRBV28, the J call TRBJ2-3, with 7 bases matching TRBD2. This CDR3 spans 17 amino acids. The J segment lost 2 bases and the V segment lost 7 bases, leaving 15 bases of the junction unmatched. CDR1 and CDR2 (germline): MDHEN, SYDVKM.